This T cell receptor beta chain was identified during a study of early T cells in non-severe SARS-CoV-2 infection. Each CDR3 protein is one row after TCRdb ran MiXCR on the 5' RACE reads. The table shows over 85,000 distinct CDR3 sequences, with approximately 12% occurring only once. This clonotype showed up just a few times. Per the germline V gene, CDR1 is SGHRS and CDR2 is YFSETQ. The CDR3 is made up of 14 amino acids. With 3 bases removed from V and 4 bases from J, the gap between germline ends came to 10 bases. The chain joins TRBV5-1 to TRBJ1-4, with D unclear. The receptor comes from an adult who was a healthcare worker with PCR-confirmed SARS-CoV-2 infection or an uninfected control (not recorded which). Source: whole blood, taken at baseline. The CDR3 here is CASSSYSGNEKLFF. CDR3 nucleotides: TGCGCCAGCAGCTCCTACAGCGGTAATGAAAAACTGTTTTTT.